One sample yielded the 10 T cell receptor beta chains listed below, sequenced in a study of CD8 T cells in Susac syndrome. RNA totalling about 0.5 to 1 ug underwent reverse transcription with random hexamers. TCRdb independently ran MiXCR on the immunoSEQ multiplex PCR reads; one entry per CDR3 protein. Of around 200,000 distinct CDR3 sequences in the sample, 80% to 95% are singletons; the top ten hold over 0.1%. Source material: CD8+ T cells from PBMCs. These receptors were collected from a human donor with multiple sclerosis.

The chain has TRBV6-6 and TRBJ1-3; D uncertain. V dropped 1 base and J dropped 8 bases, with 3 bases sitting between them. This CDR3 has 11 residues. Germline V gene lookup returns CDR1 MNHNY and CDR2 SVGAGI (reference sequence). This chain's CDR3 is CASSYLDTIYF. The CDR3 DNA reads TGTGCCAGCAGTTACTTGGACACCATATATTTT.

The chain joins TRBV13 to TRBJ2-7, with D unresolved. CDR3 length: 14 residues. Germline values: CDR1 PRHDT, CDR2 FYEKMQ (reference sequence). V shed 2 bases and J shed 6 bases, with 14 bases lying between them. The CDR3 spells CASSLSNSLGEQYF. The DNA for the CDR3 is TGTGCCAGCAGCTTATCTAACAGTTTGGGCGAGCAGTACTTC. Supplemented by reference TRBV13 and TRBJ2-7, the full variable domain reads AAGVIQSPRHLIKEKRETATLKCYPIPRHDTVYWYQQGPGQDPQFLISFYEKMQSDKGSIPDRFSAQQFSDYHSELNMSSLELGDSALYFCASSLSNSLGEQYFGPGTRLTVT.

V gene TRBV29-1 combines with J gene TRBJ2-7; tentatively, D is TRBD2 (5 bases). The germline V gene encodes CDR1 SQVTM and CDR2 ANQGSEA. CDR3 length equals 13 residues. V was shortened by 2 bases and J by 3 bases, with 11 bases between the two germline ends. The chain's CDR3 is CSVEIGGSYEQYF. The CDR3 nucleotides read TGCAGCGTTGAAATTGGAGGCAGCTACGAGCAGTACTTC.

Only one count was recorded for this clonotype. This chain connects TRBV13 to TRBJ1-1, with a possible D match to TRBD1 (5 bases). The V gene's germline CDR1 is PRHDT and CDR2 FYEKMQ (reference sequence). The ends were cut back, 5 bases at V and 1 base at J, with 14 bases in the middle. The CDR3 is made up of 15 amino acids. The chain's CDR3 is CASSRPGDPNTEAFF. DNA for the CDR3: TGTGCCAGCAGCCGCCCCGGGGACCCGAACACTGAAGCTTTCTTT.

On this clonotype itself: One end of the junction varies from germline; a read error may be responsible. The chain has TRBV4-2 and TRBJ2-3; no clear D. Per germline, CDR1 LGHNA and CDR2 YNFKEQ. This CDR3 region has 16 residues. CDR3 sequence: CASSQDYAAGTDTQYF. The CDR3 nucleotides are TGCGCCAGCAGCCAAGATTACGCGGCTGGGACAGATACGCAGTATTTT.

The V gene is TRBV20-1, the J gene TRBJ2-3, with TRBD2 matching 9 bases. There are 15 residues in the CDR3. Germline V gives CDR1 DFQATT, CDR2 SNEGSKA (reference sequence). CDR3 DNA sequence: TGCAGCCCAAGGACTGCTAGCGGGATCTCAGATACGCAGTATTTT. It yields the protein CSPRTASGISDTQYF.

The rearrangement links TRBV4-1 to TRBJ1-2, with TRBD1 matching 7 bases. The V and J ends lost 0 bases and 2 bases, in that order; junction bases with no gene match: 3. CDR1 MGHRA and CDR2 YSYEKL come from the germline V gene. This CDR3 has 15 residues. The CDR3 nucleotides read TGCGCCAGCAGCCAAGATGACAGGGACAACTATGGCTACACCTTC. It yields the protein CASSQDDRDNYGYTF.

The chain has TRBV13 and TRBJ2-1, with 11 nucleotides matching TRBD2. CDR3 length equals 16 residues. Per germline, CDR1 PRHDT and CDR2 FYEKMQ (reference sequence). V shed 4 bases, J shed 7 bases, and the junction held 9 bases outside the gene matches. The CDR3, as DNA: TGTGCCAGCAGCTCTATACTAGCGGGAGAGGTAAATGAGCAGTTCTTC. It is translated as CASSSILAGEVNEQFF.

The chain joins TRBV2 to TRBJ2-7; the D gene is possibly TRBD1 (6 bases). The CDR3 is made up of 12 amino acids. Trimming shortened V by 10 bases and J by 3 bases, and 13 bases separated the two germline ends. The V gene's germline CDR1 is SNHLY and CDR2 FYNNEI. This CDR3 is CAISGDRYEQYF. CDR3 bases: TGTGCCATCTCAGGGGATCGCTACGAGCAGTACTTC.

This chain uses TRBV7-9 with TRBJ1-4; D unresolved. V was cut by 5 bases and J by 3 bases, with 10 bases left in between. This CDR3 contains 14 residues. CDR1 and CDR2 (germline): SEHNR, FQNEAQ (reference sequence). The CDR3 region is CASSLLGPNEKLFF. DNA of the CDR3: TGTGCCAGCAGCCTACTGGGCCCTAATGAAAAACTGTTTTTT.